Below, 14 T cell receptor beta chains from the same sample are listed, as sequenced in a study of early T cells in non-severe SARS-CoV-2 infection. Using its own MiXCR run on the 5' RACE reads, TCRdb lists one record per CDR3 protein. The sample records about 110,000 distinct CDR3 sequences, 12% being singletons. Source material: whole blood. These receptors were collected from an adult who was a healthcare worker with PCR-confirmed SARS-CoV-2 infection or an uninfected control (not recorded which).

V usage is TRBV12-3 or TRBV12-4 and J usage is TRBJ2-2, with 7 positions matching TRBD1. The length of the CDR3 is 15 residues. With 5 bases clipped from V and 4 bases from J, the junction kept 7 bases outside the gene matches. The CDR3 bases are TGTGCCAGCAGTACAATCGACAGGGCCACCGGGGAGCTGTTTTTT. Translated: CASSTIDRATGELFF.

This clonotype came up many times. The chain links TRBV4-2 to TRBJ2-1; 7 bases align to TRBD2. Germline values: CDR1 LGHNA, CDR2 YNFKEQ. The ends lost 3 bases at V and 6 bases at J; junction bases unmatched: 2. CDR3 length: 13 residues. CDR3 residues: CASSQTSFNEQFF. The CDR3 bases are TGTGCCAGCAGCCAGACTAGCTTCAATGAGCAGTTCTTC.

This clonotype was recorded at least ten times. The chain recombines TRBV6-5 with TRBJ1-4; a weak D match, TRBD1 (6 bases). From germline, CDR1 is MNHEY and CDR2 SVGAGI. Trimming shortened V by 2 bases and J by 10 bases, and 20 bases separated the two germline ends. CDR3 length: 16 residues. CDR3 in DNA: TGTGCCAGCAGTTACGGGCGGGAAAACAGGGCCCGAAAACTGTTTTTT. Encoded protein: CASSYGRENRARKLFF.

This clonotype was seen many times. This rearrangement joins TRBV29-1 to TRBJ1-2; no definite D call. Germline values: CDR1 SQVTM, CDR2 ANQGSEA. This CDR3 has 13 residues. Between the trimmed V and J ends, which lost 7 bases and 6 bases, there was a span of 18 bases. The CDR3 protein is CSAAAFTTNGYTF. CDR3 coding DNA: TGCAGCGCGGCAGCCTTTACAACTAATGGCTACACCTTC. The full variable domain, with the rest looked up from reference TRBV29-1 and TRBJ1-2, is SAVISQKPSRDICQRGTSLTIQCQVDSQVTMMFWYRQQPGQSLTLIATANQGSEATYESGFVIDKFPISRPNLTFSTLTVSNMSPEDSSIYLCSAAAFTTNGYTFGSGTRLTVV.

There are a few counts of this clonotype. CDR3 residues: CASSNPNVGGVSYNEQFF. The CDR3 region has the DNA TGTGCCAGCAGCAACCCTAACGTGGGGGGTGTTTCCTACAATGAGCAGTTCTTC. The J gene is TRBJ2-1, the V gene TRBV7-2; weak D call: TRBD2 (6 bases). Germline CDR1 SGHTA, CDR2 FQGNSA. V lost 5 bases and J 1 base, leaving 21 bases between the germline ends. This CDR3 has 18 amino acids.

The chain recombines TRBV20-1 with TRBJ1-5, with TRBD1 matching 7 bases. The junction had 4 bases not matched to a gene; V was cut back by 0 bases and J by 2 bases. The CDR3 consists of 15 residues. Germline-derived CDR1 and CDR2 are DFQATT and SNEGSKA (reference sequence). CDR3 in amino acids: CSARENRGGNQPQHF. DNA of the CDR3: TGCAGTGCTAGAGAAAACAGGGGCGGCAATCAGCCCCAGCATTTT.

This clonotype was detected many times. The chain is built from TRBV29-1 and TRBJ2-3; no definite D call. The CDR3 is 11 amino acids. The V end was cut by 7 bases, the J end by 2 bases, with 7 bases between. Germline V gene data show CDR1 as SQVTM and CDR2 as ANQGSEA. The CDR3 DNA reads TGCAGCGCCCATTTCACAGATACGCAGTATTTT. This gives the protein CSAHFTDTQYF.

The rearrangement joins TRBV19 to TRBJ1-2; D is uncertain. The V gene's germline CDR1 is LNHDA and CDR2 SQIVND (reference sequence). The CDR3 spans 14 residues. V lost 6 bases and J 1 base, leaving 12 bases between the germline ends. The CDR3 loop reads CASRPTGHNYGYTF. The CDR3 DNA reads TGTGCCAGTAGACCCACCGGGCATAACTATGGCTACACCTTC.

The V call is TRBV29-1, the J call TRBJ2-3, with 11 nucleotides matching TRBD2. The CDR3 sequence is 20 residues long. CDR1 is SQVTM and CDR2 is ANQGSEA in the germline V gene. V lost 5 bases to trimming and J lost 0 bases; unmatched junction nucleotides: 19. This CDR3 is CSVLRRPGTSGPVSTDTQYF. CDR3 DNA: TGCAGCGTTCTTCGCCGGCCCGGGACTAGCGGCCCTGTTAGCACAGATACGCAGTATTTT.

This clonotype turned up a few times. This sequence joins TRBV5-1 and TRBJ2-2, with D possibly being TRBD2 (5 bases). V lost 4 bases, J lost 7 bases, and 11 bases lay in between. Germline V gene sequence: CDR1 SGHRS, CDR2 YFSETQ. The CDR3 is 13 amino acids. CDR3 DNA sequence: TGCGCCAGCAGCCTAGCAAGATACGGGGAGCTGTTTTTT. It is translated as CASSLARYGELFF.

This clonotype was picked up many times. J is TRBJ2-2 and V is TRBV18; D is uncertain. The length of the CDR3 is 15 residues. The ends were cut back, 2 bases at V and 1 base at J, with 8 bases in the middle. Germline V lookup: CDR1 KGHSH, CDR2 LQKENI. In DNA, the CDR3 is TGTGCCAGCTCACCAAGTCTGCTGAACACCGGGGAGCTGTTTTTT. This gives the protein CASSPSLLNTGELFF.

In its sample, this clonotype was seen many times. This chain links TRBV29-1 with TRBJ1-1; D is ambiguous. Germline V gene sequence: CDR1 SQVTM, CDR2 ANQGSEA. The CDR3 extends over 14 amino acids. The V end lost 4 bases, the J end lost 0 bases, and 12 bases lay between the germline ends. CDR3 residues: CSVVSPDMNTEAFF. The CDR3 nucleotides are TGCAGCGTTGTTAGCCCCGATATGAACACTGAAGCTTTCTTT.

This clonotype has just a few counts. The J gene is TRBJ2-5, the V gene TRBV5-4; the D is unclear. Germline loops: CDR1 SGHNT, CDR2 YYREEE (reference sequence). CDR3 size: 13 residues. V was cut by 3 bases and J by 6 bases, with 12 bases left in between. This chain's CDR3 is CASSSGDGKTQYF. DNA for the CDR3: TGTGCCAGCAGCTCCGGAGACGGAAAGACCCAGTACTTC.

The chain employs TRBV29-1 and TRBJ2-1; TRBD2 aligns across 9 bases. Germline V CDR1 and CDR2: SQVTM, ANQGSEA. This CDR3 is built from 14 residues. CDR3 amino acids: CTSGGGEGLGEQFF. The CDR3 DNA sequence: TGCACCTCCGGCGGGGGGGAGGGCCTCGGTGAGCAGTTCTTC.